These T cell receptor beta chains were read from a single sample in a study of blood T cell repertoires in COVID-19. Libraries were prepared by immunoSEQ multiplex PCR; TCRdb keeps only in-frame clonotypes and omits some of them. The sample includes about 290,000 clones, around four fifths of them seen just once. Sample: peripheral blood. The receptors here all came from a woman in her 50s with active or convalescent COVID-19. Each CDR3 is given with its conserved first and last residue. The D gene is left open where the match is weak. Rows may omit the clone size; those that give it use once, few, many or a size class.

v_gene	abundance	j_gene	d_gene	CDR3nt	CDR3aa
TRBV27	NA	TRBJ1-1	NA	TGTGCCAGCAGTTTCAACAGGGTCTGGACTGAAGCTTTCTTT	CASSFNRVWTEAFF
TRBV3-1/TRBV3-2	NA	TRBJ1-1	NA	TGTGCCAGCAGCCAAGTAACCGGGGGAACTGAAGCTTTCTTT	CASSQVTGGTEAFF
TRBV5-1	NA	TRBJ2-3	NA	TGCGCCAGCAGCTTGGTTCCCGCAGATACGCAGTATTTT	CASSLVPADTQYF
TRBV5-8	NA	TRBJ2-1	NA	TGTGCCAGCAGCTCCTCAGGAGGGCCCTATGAGCAGTTCTTC	CASSSSGGPYEQFF
TRBV9	NA	TRBJ1-3	NA	TGTGCCAGCAGCGTACTTCAGGGAGGAAACACCATATATTTT	CASSVLQGGNTIYF
TRBV5-1	NA	TRBJ1-6	TRBD1	TGCGCCAGCAGCTTTTCGAGGGACAGGGGTAATTCACCCCTCCACTTT	CASSFSRDRGNSPLHF
TRBV7-2	NA	TRBJ2-3	NA	TGTGCCAGCAGCTCCGATACGGGGACGCAGTATTTT	CASSSDTGTQYF
TRBV7-9	NA	TRBJ1-3	TRBD1	TGTGCCAGCAGCTTACCCCCAGGGGGGACTGGAAACACCATATATTTT	CASSLPPGGTGNTIYF
TRBV28	NA	TRBJ1-6	TRBD1	TGTGCCAGCTGGGGACAGGGACCGAATTCACCCCTCCACTTT	CASWGQGPNSPLHF
TRBV10-3	NA	TRBJ1-5	NA	TGTGCCATCAGTGGGTACTGGGTATCAGGTCAGCCCCAGCATTTT	CAISGYWVSGQPQHF
TRBV5-1	NA	TRBJ2-7	TRBD1	TGCGCCAGCAGCCCGATTGGGACAGGGAGCTACGAGCAGTACTTC	CASSPIGTGSYEQYF
TRBV5-8	NA	TRBJ1-1	NA	TGTGCCAGCAGCCGTCTCAGGGGTAGGGGTGAAGCTTTCTTT	CASSRLRGRGEAFF
TRBV19	NA	TRBJ2-1	TRBD1	TGTGCCAGTAGTACCCCGGACAGGGATCCCTACAATGAGCAGTTCTTC	CASSTPDRDPYNEQFF
TRBV5-1	once	TRBJ2-3	NA	TGCGCCAGCACCCCCGGGGTAGCAGCAGATACGCAGTATTTT	CASTPGVAADTQYF
TRBV5-6	many	TRBJ2-5	NA	TGTGCCAGCAGCTTCTCTTTCGCGGGACAAGAGACCCAGTACTTC	CASSFSFAGQETQYF
TRBV4-1	NA	TRBJ2-2	NA	TGCGCCAGCAGCCTATGGGCGAGGGCCGGGGAGCTGTTTTTT	CASSLWARAGELFF
TRBV7-9	NA	TRBJ1-1	NA	TGTGCCAGCAGCCTTACACAGGTATCCGAAGCTTTCTTT	CASSLTQVSEAFF
TRBV27	NA	TRBJ1-1	TRBD1	TGTGCCAGCAGTTTAAGGTCTGGACAGGGTAGCACTGAAGCTTTCTTT	CASSLRSGQGSTEAFF
TRBV9	NA	TRBJ1-4	NA	TGTGCCAGCAGCCCTACAGGAGTACCTAATGAAAAACTGTTTTTT	CASSPTGVPNEKLFF
TRBV5-1	NA	TRBJ2-1	NA	TGCGCCAGCAGCTACAATAGCGGTAATACCTACAATGAGCAGTTCTTC	CASSYNSGNTYNEQFF
TRBV4-1	NA	TRBJ2-1	NA	TGCGCCAGCAGCCCGGATAGCGGGCTGGGGGCAAACAATGAGCAGTTCTTC	CASSPDSGLGANNEQFF
TRBV7-9	NA	TRBJ1-2	NA	TGTGCCAGCACGCGGTCTAACTATGGCTACACCTTC	CASTRSNYGYTF
TRBV10-3	NA	TRBJ2-1	NA	TGTGCCATCAGTGGACTGTTAACCTACAATGAGCAGTTCTTC	CAISGLLTYNEQFF
TRBV7-9	NA	TRBJ2-1	NA	TGTGCCAGCAGCTTAGTTGGGGGCGGACAGCAGTTCTTC	CASSLVGGGQQFF